The sequence of this T cell receptor beta chain was determined in a study of CXCR3-negative and CXCR3-positive naive CD8 T cells. General study findings and limits: Naive CXCR3-positive cells had TRB CDR3s more hydrophobic than those of CXCR3-negative naive cells.

As for this clonotype: What it recognizes is unknown.

UMI-labeled 5' RACE yielded the TRB cDNA libraries. TCRdb reanalyzed the 5' RACE reads, giving one entry per CDR3 protein sequence and no DNA. The sample table sets out 75,000 to 100,000 distinct CDR3 sequences. The sample consisted of naive CXCR3+ CD8+ T cells from blood. Subset described: CD45RO-CCR7+CD27+CD95- naive CD8+ T cells expressing CXCR3 (TNR3+). The receptor was isolated from a human donor in good health. Some clones in this sample may be carry-over from other donors' samples.

The CDR3 protein is CASSPTGTSGGVYEQYF. V usage is TRBV4-3 and J usage is TRBJ2-7; TCRdb gives TRBD2 as the D gene, but with no DNA this cannot be confirmed. Germline CDR1 reads LGHNA; CDR2 reads YSLEER. The CDR3 consists of 17 residues.